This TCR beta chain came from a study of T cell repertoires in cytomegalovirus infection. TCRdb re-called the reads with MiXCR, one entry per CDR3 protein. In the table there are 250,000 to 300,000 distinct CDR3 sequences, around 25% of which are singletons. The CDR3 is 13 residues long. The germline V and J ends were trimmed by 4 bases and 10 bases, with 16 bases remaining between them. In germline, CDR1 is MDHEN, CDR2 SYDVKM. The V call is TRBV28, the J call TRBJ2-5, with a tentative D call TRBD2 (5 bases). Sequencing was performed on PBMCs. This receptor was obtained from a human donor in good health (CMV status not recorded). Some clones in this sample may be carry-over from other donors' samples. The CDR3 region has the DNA TGTGCCAGCAGTTCCTTGACTCGAGGGAACCAGTACTTC. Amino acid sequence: CASSSLTRGNQYF.